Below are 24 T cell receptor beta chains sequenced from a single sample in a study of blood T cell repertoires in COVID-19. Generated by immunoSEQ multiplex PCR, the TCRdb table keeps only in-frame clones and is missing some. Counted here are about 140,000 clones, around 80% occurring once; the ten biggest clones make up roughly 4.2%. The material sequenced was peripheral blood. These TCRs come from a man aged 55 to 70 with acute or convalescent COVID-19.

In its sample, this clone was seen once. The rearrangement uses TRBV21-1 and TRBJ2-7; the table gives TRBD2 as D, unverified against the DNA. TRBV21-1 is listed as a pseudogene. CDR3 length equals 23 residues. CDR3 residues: CASSKSGDIRGLAGGPPPYEQYF. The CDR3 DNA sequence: TGTGCCAGCAGCAAATCTGGGGATATACGCGGACTAGCGGGAGGGCCCCCGCCCTACGAGCAGTACTTC.

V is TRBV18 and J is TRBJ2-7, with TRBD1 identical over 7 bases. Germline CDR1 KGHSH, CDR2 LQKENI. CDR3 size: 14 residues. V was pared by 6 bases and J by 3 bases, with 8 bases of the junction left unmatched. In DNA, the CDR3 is TGTGCCAGCTCCCTCGGACAGGACCGCTACGAGCAGTACTTC. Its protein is CASSLGQDRYEQYF. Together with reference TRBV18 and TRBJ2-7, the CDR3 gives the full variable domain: NAGVMQNPRHLVRRRGQEARLRCSPMKGHSHVYWYRQLPEEGLKFMVYLQKENIIDESGMPKERFSAEFPKEGPSILRIQQVVRGDSAAYFCASSLGQDRYEQYFGPGTRLTVT.

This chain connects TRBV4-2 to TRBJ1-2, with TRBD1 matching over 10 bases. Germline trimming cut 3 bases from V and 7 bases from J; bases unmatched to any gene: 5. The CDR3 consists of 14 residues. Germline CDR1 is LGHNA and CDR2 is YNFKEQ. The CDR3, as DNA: TGTGCCAGCAGCCAGAGACAGGGGGCGGGTGGCTACACCTTC. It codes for CASSQRQGAGGYTF.

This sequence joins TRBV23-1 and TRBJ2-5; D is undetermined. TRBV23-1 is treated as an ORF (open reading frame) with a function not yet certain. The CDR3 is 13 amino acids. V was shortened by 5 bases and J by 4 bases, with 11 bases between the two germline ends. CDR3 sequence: CASSSRFPETQYF. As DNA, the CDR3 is TGCGCCAGCAGTTCACGGTTCCCAGAGACCCAGTACTTC.

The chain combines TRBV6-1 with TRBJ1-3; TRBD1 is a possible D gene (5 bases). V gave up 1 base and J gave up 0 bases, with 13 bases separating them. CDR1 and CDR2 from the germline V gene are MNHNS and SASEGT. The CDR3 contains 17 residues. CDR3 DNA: TGTGCCAGCAGTGAAGGGGGCCGTTTGCTCTCTGGAAACACCATATATTTT. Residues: CASSEGGRLLSGNTIYF.

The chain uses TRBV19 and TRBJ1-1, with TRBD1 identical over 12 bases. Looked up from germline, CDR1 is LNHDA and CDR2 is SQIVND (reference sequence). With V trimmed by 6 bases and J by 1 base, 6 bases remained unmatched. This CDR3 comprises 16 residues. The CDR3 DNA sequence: TGTGCCAGTAGGAAAGGGACAGGGGGCAGGAACACTGAAGCTTTCTTT. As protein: CASRKGTGGRNTEAFF.

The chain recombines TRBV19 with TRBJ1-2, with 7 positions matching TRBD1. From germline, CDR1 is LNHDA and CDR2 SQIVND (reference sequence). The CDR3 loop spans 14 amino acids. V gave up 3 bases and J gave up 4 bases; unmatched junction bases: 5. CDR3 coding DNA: TGTGCCAGTAGTATTCAGACAGGGACCTATGGCTACACCTTC. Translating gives CASSIQTGTYGYTF.

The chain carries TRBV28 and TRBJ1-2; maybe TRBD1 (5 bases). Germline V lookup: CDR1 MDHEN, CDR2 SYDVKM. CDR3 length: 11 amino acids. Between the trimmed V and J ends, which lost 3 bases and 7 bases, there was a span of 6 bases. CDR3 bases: TGTGCCAGCAGTTTTGGGGCTGGCTACACCTTC. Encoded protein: CASSFGAGYTF.

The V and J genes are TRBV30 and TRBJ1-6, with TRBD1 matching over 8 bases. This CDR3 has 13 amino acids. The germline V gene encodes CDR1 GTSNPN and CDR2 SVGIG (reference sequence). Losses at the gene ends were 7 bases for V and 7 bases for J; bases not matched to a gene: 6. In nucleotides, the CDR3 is TGTGCCTTGGGGGGACAGGCGAATTCACCCCTCCACTTT. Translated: CALGGQANSPLHF.

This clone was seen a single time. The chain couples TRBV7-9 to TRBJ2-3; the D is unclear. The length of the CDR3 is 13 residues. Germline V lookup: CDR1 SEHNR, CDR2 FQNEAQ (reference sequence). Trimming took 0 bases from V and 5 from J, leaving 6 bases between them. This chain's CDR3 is CASSLARLDTQYF. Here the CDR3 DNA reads TGTGCCAGCAGCTTAGCGAGGCTAGATACGCAGTATTTT.

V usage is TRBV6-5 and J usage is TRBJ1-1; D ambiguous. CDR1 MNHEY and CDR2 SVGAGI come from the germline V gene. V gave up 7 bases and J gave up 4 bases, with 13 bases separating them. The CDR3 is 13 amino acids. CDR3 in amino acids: CASNLGLFTEAFF. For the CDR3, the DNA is TGTGCCAGCAATCTGGGCCTTTTCACTGAAGCTTTCTTT.

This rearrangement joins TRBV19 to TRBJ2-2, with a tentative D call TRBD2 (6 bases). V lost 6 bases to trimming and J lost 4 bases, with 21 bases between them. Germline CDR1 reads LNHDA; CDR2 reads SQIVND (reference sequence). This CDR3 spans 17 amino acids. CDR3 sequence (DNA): TGTGCCAGTAGCCGGGGGAGGCTCCCCTCGTCCACCGGGGAGCTGTTTTTT. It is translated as CASSRGRLPSSTGELFF.

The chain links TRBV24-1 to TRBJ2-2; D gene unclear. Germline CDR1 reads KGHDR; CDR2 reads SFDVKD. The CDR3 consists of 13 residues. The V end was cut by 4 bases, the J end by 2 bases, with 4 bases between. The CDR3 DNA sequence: TGTGCCACCAGTGACCAAAACACCGGGGAGCTGTTTTTT. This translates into CATSDQNTGELFF.

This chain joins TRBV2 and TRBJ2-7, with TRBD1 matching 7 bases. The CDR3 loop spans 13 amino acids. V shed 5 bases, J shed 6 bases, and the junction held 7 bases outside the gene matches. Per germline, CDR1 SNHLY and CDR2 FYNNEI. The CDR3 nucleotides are TGTGCCAGCAGTCAAGAACAGGGGTCCGAGCAGTACTTC. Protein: CASSQEQGSEQYF.

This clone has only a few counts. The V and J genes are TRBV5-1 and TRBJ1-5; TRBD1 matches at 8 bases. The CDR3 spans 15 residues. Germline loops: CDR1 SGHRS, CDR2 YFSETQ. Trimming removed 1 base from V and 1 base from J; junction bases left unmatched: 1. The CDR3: CASSLQGASNQPQHF. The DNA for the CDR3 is TGCGCCAGCAGCTTGCAGGGGGCAAGCAATCAGCCCCAGCATTTT.

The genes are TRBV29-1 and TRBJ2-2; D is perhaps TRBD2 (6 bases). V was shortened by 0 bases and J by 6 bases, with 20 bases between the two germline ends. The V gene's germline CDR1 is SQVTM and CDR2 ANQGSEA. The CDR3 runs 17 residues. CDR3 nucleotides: TGCAGCGTTGAAGATCCTCAGGGACTCAGAGGGGCCGGGGAGCTGTTTTTT. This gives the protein CSVEDPQGLRGAGELFF.

DNA for the CDR3: TGTGCCAGCAGCTCACTGGGACAAACTGAAGCTTTCTTT. Translated: CASSSLGQTEAFF. The chain joins TRBV7-9 to TRBJ1-1; possibly TRBD1 for D (6 bases). Trimming removed 4 bases at V and 5 bases at J, with 11 bases between. Looked up from germline, CDR1 is SEHNR and CDR2 is FQNEAQ (reference sequence). The CDR3 sequence is 13 residues long.

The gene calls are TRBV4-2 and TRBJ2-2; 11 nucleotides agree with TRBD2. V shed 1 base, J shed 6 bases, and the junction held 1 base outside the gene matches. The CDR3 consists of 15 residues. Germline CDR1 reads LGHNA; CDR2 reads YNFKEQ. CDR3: CASSQVAGGPGELFF. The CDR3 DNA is TGTGCCAGCAGCCAAGTAGCGGGAGGGCCCGGGGAGCTGTTTTTT.

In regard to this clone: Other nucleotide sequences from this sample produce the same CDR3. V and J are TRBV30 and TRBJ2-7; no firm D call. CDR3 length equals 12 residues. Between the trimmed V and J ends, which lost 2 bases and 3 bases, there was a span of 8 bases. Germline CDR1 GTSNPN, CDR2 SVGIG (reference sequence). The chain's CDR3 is CAWSRQFYEQYF. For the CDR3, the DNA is TGTGCCTGGAGTCGTCAGTTCTACGAGCAGTACTTC.

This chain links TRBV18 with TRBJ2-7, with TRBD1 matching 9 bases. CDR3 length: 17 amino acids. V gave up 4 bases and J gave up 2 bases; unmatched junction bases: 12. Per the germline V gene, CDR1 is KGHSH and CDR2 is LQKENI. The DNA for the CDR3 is TGTGCCAGCTCACTTGATTGGACAGGGGCTCTTACCTACGAGCAGTACTTC. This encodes CASSLDWTGALTYEQYF.

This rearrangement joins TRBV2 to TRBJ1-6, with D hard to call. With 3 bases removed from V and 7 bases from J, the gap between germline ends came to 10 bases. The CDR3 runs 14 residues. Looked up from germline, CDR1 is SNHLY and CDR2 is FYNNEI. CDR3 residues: CASSDGYLNSPLHF. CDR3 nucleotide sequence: TGTGCCAGCAGTGACGGGTACCTGAATTCACCCCTCCACTTT.

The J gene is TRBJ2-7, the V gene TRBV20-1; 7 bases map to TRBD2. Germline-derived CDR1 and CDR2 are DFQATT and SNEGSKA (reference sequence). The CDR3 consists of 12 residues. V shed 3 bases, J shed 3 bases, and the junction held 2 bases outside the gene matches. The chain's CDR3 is CSASWGGYEQYF. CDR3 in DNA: TGCAGTGCTAGTTGGGGGGGCTACGAGCAGTACTTC.

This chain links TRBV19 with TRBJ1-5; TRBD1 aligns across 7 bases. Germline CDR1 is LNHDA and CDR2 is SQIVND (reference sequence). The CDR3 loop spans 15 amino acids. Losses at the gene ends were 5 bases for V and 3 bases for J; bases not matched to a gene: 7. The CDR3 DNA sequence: TGTGCCAGTAGTTTTTACAGGGGATCCAATCAGCCCCAGCATTTT. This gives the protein CASSFYRGSNQPQHF.

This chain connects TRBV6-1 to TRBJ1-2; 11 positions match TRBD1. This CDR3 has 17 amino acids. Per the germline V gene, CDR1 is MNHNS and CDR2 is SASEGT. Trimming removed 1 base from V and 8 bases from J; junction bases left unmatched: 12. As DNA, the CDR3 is TGTGCCAGCAGTGAAGGTCGAAGCTGGACAGGGGGCGACGGCTACACCTTC. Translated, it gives CASSEGRSWTGGDGYTF.